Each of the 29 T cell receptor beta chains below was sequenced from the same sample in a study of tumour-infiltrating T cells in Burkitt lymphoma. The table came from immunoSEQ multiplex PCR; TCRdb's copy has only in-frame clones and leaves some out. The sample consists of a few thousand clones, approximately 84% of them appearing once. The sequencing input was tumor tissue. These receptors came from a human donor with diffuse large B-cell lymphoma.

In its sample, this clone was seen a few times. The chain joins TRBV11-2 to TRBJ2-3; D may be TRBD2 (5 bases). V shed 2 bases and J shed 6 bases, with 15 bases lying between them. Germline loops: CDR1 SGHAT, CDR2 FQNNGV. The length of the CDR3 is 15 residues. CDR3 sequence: CASSLRASGGDTQYF. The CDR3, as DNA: TGTGCCAGCAGCTTACGCGCCAGCGGAGGCGATACGCAGTATTTT. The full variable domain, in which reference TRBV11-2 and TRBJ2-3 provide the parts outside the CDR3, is EAGVAQSPRYKIIEKRQSVAFWCNPISGHATLYWYQQILGQGPKLLIQFQNNGVVDDSQLPKDRFSAERLKGVDSTLKIQPAKLEDSAVYLCASSLRASGGDTQYFGPGTRLTVL.

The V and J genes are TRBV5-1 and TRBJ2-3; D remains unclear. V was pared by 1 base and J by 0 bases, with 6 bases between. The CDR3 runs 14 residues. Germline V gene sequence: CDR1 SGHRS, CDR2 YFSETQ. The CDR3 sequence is CASSLRWSTDTQYF. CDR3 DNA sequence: TGCGCCAGCAGCTTGAGATGGAGCACAGATACGCAGTATTTT.

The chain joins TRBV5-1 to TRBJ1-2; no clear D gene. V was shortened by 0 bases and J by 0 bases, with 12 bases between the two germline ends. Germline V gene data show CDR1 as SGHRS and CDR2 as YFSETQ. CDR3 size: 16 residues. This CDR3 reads CASSLEGRLANYGYTF. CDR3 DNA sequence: TGCGCCAGCAGCTTGGAAGGTCGCTTAGCTAACTATGGCTACACCTTC.

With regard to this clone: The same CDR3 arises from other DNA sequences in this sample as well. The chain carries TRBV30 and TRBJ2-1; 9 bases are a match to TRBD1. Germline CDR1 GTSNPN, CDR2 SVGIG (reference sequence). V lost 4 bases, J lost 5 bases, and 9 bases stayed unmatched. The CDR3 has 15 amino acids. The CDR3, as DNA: TGTGCCTGGACTTCAAAGGGACAGGGAAACAATGAGCAGTTCTTC. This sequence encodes CAWTSKGQGNNEQFF.

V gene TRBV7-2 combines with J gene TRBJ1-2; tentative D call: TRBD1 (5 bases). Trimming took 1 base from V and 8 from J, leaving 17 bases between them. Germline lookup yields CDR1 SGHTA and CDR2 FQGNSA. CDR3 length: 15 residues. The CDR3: CASSLDGQMGRGYTF. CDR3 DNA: TGTGCCAGCAGCTTAGACGGGCAGATGGGGCGGGGCTACACCTTC.

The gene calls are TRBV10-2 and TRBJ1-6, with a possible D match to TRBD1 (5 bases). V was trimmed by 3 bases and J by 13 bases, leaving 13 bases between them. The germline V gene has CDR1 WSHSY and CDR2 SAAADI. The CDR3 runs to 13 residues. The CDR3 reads CASSDRQSSPLHF. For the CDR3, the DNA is TGCGCCAGCAGTGATCGACAGTCGTCTCCCCTCCACTTT.

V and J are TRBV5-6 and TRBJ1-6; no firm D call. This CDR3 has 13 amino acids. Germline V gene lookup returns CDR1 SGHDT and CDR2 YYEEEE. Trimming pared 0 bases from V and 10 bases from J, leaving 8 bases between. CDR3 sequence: CASSLGVGSPLHF. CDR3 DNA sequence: TGTGCCAGCAGCTTGGGAGTAGGATCACCCCTCCACTTT.

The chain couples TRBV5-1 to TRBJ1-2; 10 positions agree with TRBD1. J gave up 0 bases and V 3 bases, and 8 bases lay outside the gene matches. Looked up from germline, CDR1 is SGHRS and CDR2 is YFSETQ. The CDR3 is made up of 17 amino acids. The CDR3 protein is CASSYWTGGRANYGYTF. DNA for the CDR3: TGCGCCAGCAGCTACTGGACAGGGGGGAGAGCTAACTATGGCTACACCTTC.

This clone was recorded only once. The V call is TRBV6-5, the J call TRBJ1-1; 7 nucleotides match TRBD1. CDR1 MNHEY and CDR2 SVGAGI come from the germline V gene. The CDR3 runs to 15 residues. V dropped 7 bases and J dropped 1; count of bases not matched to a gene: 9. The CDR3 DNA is TGTGCCAGCACCCCCAACAGGGGCTCGAACACTGAAGCTTTCTTT. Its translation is CASTPNRGSNTEAFF.

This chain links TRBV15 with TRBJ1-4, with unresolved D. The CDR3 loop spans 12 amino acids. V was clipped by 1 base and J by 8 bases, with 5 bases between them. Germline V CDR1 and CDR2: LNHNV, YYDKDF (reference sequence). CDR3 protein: CATSRVGEKLFF. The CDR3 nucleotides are TGTGCCACCAGCAGAGTCGGGGAAAAACTGTTTTTT.

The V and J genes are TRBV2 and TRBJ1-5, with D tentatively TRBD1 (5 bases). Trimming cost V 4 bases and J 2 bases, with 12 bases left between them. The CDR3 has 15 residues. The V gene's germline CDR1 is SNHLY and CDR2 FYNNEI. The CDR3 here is CASSGLRVGNQPQHF. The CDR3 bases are TGTGCCAGCAGTGGGCTCAGGGTAGGCAATCAGCCCCAGCATTTT.

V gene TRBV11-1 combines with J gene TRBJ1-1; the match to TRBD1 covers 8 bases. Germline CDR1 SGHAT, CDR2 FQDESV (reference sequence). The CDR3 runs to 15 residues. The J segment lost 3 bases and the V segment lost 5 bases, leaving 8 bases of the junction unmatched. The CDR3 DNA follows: TGTGCCAGCAGCAGGACAGGGCCCAGGGACACTGAAGCTTTCTTT. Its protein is CASSRTGPRDTEAFF.

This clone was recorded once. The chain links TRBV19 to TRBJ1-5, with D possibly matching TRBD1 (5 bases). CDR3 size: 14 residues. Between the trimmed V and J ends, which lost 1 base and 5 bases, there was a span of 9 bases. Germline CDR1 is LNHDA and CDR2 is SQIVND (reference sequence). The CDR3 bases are TGTGCCAGTAGTATAGGGGGCGCCGATCAGCCCCAGCATTTT. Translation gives CASSIGGADQPQHF.

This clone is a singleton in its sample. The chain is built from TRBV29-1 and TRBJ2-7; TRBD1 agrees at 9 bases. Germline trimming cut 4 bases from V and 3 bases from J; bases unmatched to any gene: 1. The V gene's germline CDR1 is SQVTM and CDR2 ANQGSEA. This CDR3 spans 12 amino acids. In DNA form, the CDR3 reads TGCAGCGTTGGGGGACAGGGCTACGAGCAGTACTTC. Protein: CSVGGQGYEQYF.

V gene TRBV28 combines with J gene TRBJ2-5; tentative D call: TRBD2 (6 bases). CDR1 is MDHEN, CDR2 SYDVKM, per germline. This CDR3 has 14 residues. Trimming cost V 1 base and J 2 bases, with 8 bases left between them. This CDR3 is CASSLFGGQETQYF. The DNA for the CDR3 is TGTGCCAGCAGTTTATTTGGGGGGCAAGAGACCCAGTACTTC.

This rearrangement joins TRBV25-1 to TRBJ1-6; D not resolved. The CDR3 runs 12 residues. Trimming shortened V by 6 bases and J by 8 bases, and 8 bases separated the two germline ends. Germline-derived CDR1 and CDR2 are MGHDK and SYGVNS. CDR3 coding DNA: TGTGCCAGCAGCGCCCAGGATTCACCCCTCCACTTT. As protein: CASSAQDSPLHF.

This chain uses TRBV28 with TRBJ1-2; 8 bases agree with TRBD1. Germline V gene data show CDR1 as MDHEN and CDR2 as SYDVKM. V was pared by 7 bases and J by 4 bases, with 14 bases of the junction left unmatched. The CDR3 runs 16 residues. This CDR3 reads CASTPRQGSLGYGYTF. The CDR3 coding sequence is TGTGCCAGCACACCACGACAGGGGTCTCTCGGCTATGGCTACACCTTC.

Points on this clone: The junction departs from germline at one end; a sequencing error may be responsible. DNA of the CDR3: TGTGCCAGTAGCCCCGGGCTGACTGAGGCTTTCTTT. Its translation is CASSPGLTEAFF. V is TRBV19 and J is TRBJ1-1; D is undetermined. Per germline, CDR1 LNHDA and CDR2 SQIVND (reference sequence). This CDR3 is built from 12 residues.

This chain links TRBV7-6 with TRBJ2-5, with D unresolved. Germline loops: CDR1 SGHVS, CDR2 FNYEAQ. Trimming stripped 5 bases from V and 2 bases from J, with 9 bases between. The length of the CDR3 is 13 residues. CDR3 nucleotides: TGTGCCAGCAGCCAAAAGCCACAAGAGACCCAGTACTTC. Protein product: CASSQKPQETQYF.

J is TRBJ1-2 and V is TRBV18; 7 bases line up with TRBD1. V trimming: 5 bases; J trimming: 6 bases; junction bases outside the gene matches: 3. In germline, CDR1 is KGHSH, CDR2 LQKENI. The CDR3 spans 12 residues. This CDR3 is CASSSTGNGYTF. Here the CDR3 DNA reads TGTGCCAGCTCATCGACAGGGAATGGCTACACCTTC.

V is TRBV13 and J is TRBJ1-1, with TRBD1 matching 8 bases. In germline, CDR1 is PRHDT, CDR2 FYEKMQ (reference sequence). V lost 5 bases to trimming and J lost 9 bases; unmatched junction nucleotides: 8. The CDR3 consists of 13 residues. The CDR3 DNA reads TGTGCCAGCAGCCCGGACAGGGTCGGAAAAGCTTTCTTT. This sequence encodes CASSPDRVGKAFF.

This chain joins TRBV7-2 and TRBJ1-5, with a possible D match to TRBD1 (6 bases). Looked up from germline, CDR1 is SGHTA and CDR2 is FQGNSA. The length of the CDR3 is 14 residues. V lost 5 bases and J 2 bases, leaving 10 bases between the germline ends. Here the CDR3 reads CASSLGQRNQPQHF. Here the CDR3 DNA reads TGTGCCAGCAGCCTAGGACAGCGCAATCAGCCCCAGCATTTT. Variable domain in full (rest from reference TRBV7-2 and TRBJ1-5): GAGVSQSPSNKVTEKGKDVELRCDPISGHTALYWYRQSLGQGLEFLIYFQGNSAPDKSGLPSDRFSAERTGGSVSTLTIQRTQQEDSAVYLCASSLGQRNQPQHFGDGTRLSIL.

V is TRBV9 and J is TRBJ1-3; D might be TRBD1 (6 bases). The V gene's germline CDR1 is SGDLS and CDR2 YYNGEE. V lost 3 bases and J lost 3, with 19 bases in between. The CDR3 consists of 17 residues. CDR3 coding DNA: TGTGCCAGCAGCGCGACCCCCACAGGGTTTAATGGAAACACCATATATTTT. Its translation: CASSATPTGFNGNTIYF.

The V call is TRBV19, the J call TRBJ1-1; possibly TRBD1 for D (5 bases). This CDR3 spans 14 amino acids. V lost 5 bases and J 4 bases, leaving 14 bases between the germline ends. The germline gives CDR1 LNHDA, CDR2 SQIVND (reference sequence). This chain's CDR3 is CASSPRGAGTEAFF. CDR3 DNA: TGTGCCAGTAGTCCTCGAGGGGCCGGCACTGAAGCTTTCTTT.

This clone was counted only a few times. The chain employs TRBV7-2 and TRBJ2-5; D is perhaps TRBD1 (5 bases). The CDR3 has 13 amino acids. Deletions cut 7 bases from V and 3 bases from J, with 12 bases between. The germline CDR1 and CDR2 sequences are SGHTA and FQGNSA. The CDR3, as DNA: TGTGCCAGCAAGCAGGGAAGTGAAGAGACCCAGTACTTC. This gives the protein CASKQGSEETQYF.

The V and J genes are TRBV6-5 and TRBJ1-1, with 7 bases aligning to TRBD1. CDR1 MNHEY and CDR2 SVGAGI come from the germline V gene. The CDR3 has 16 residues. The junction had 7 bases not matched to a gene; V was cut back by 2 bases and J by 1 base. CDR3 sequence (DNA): TGTGCCAGCAGTTACCTTGTGACAGGGTCGAACACTGAAGCTTTCTTT. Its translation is CASSYLVTGSNTEAFF.

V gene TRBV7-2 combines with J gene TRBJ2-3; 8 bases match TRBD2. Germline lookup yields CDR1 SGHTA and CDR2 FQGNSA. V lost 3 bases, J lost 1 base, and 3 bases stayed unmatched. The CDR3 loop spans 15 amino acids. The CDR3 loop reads CASSLSGGRTDTQYF. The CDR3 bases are TGTGCCAGCAGCTTGAGCGGGGGTCGCACAGATACGCAGTATTTT.

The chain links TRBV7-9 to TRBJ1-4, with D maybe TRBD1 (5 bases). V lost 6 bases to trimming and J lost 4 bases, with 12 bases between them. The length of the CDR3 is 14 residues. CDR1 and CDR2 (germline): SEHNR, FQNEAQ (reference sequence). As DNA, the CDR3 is TGTGCCAGCAGGTGGGACGGGATTAATGAAAAACTGTTTTTT. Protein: CASRWDGINEKLFF. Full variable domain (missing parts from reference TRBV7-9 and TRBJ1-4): DTGVSQNPRHKITKRGQNVTFRCDPISEHNRLYWYRQTLGQGPEFLTYFQNEAQLEKSRLLSDRFSAERPKGSFSTLEIQRTEQGDSAMYLCASRWDGINEKLFFGSGTQLSVL.

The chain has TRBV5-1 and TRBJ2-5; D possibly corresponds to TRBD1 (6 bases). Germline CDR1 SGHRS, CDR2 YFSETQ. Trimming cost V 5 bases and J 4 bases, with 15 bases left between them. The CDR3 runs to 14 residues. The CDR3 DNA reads TGCGCCAGCAGGCAGAATACAGGGCGAGAGACCCAGTACTTC. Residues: CASRQNTGRETQYF.